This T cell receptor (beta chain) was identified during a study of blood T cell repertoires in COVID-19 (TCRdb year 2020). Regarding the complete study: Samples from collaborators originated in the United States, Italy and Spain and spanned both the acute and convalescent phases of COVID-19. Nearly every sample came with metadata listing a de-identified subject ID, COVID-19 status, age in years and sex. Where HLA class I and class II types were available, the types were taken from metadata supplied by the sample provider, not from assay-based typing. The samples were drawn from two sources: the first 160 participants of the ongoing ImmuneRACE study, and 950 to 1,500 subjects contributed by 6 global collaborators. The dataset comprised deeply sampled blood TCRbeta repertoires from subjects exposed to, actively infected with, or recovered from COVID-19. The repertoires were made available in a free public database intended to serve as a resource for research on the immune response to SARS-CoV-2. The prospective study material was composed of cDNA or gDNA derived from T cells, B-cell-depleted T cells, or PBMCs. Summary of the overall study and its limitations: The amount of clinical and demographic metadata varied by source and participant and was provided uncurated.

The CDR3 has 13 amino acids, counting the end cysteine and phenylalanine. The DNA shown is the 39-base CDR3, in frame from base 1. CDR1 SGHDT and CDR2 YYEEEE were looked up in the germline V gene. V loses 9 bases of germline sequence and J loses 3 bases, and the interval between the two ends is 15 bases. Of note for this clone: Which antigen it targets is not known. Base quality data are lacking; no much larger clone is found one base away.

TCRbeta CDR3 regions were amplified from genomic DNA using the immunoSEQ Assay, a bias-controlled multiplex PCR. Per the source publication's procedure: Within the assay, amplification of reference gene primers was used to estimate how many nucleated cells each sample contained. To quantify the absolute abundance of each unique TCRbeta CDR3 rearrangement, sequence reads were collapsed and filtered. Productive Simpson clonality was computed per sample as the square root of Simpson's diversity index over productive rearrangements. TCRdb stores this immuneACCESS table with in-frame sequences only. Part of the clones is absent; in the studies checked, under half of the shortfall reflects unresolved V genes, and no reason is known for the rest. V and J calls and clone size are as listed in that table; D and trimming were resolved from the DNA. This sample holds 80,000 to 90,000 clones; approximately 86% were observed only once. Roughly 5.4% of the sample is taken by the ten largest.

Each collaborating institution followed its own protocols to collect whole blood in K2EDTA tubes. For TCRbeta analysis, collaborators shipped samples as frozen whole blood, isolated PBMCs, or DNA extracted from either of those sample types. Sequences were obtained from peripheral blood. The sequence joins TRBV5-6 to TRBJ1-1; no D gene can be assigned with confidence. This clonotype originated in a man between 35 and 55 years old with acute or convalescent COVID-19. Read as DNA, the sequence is TGTGCCACCCTCGGGGTCGGGGACACTGAAGCTTTCTTT. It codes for CATLGVGDTEAFF.